Presented here are 31 T cell receptor beta chains from one specimen sequenced in a study of technical replicates of blood from a few donors. The data were produced by immunoSEQ multiplex PCR, yet TCRdb's version contains in-frame clones alone and is incomplete. The data show 80,000 or so clones, about 81% seen once. Sequencing was carried out using PBMCs. The receptor source for this set is a human donor in good health. Some clones in this sample may be carry-over from other donors' samples.

This clone was counted between two and nine times. At one end the junction does not follow the germline gene, possibly because of a read error. The chain has TRBV7-7 and TRBJ2-3, with a possible D match to TRBD1 (5 bases). This CDR3 region has 15 residues. CDR1 is SSHAT and CDR2 is FNYEAQ in the germline V gene (reference sequence). The CDR3: CASSLGRGRTDTQYF. Here the CDR3 DNA reads TGTGCTAGCAGCTTAGGAAGGGGTCGGACAGATACGCAGTATTTT.

The chain links TRBV6-5 to TRBJ2-5; a weak D match, TRBD1 (6 bases). The CDR3 is 13 residues long. Germline V gene data show CDR1 as MNHEY and CDR2 as SVGAGI. V gave up 4 bases and J gave up 5 bases, with 11 bases separating them. The CDR3 DNA is TGTGCCAGCAGTTCTGGGGGCCGGGAGACCCAGTACTTC. This translates into CASSSGGRETQYF.

This chain uses TRBV5-1 with TRBJ2-3; 7 nucleotides align to TRBD2. Germline CDR1 and CDR2: SGHRS and YFSETQ. The trim removed 4 bases at V and 3 bases at J, leaving 8 bases unmatched. The CDR3 consists of 15 residues. The CDR3 nucleotides read TGCGCCAGCAGCCTAGGACTAGGTCCTACAGATACGCAGTATTTT. Translation: CASSLGLGPTDTQYF.

The rearrangement uses TRBV7-6 and TRBJ2-7; the D gene is possibly TRBD1 (6 bases). V gave up 1 base and J gave up 7 bases, with 14 bases separating them. The germline CDR1 and CDR2 sequences are SGHVS and FNYEAQ. This CDR3 has 14 amino acids. The CDR3 DNA follows: TGTGCCAGCAGCTTAGGTCAGGGGCAGGGGGAGCAGTACTTC. Protein product: CASSLGQGQGEQYF.

The chain couples TRBV9 to TRBJ1-1; no clear D. The CDR3 extends over 14 amino acids. Trimming removed 4 bases from V and 3 bases from J, with 13 bases in between. CDR1 and CDR2 from the germline V gene are SGDLS and YYNGEE. CDR3 nucleotide sequence: TGTGCCAGCAGCACCCAGTTAGAGGACACTGAAGCTTTCTTT. Amino acids: CASSTQLEDTEAFF.

The gene calls are TRBV10-3 and TRBJ2-1; the D gene is possibly TRBD1 (6 bases). CDR3 length: 16 residues. The V and J ends lost 0 bases and 7 bases respectively, with 16 bases between them. CDR1 ENHRY and CDR2 SYGVKD come from the germline V gene. CDR3 loop: CAISESYETGGNEQFF. CDR3 in DNA: TGTGCCATCAGTGAGTCATATGAGACAGGAGGAAATGAGCAGTTCTTC.

The CDR3 DNA reads as TGTGCCAGCAGCTTAGGACAAGCGGGGTACAATGAGCAGTTCTTC. Amino acids: CASSLGQAGYNEQFF. The chain links TRBV7-6 to TRBJ2-1, with 7 bases lining up with TRBD2. The germline gives CDR1 SGHVS, CDR2 FNYEAQ. With 1 base clipped from V and 4 bases from J, the junction kept 4 bases outside the gene matches. CDR3 size: 15 residues.

There are a few counts of this clone. This chain links TRBV30 with TRBJ1-5; D unclear. From germline, CDR1 is GTSNPN and CDR2 SVGIG (reference sequence). CDR3 size: 12 residues. The V end lost 0 bases, the J end lost 7 bases, and 7 bases lay between the germline ends. The CDR3 sequence: CAWSVLGQPQHF. CDR3 bases: TGTGCCTGGAGTGTACTGGGCCAGCCCCAGCATTTT.

The V and J genes are TRBV7-2 and TRBJ1-2; D ambiguous. V shed 8 bases and J shed 4 bases, with 11 bases lying between them. Looked up from germline, CDR1 is SGHTA and CDR2 is FQGNSA. The CDR3 consists of 12 residues. Written as DNA, the CDR3 is TGTGCCAGCGGATTTGAGGTCTATGGCTACACCTTC. This gives the protein CASGFEVYGYTF.

CDR3 sequence reads: CASSQGGPYEQYF. CDR3 nucleotide sequence: TGTGCCAGTAGTCAGGGGGGCCCCTACGAGCAGTACTTC. The V and J genes are TRBV19 and TRBJ2-7; D possibly corresponds to TRBD1 (7 bases). V was trimmed by 5 bases and J by 2 bases, leaving 10 bases between them. The V gene's germline CDR1 is LNHDA and CDR2 SQIVND (reference sequence). The CDR3 extends over 13 amino acids.

This clone occurred a few times. This chain links TRBV27 with TRBJ2-5, with D possibly being TRBD2 (6 bases). Germline V lookup: CDR1 MNHEY, CDR2 SMNVEV (reference sequence). The CDR3 extends over 15 amino acids. V was trimmed by 0 bases and J by 3 bases, leaving 11 bases between them. The DNA of the CDR3 is TGTGCCAGCAGTTTATCTAGCGGTATGGAAGAGACCCAGTACTTC. It is translated as CASSLSSGMEETQYF.

V and J are TRBV5-6 and TRBJ2-7, with 7 bases fitting TRBD1. The CDR3 loop spans 14 amino acids. CDR1 is SGHDT, CDR2 YYEEEE, per germline. The V segment lost 4 bases and the J segment 3 bases; nucleotides outside the gene matches: 7. The CDR3 nucleotides are TGTGCCAGCAGCGTATCGACAGGGCGCTACGAGCAGTACTTC. Translating it yields CASSVSTGRYEQYF.

The CDR3 DNA reads TGTGCCAGCTCACCGGCGGGTTTGCAGCCCCAGCATTTT. It translates to CASSPAGLQPQHF. This chain uses TRBV18 with TRBJ1-5; D not resolved. Trimming cost V 3 bases and J 7 bases, with 10 bases left between them. Germline CDR1 KGHSH, CDR2 LQKENI. The CDR3 sequence is 13 residues long.

The chain has TRBV10-1 and TRBJ2-7, with 8 bases lining up with TRBD1. The CDR3 consists of 14 residues. The germline V gene encodes CDR1 WNHNN and CDR2 SYGVQD (reference sequence). Trimming cost V 6 bases and J 0 bases; bases outside gene matches: 4. The CDR3 protein is CASRWQGASYEQYF. CDR3 in DNA: TGCGCCAGCAGGTGGCAGGGGGCCTCCTACGAGCAGTACTTC.

The V call is TRBV9, the J call TRBJ1-2; 8 bases are shared with TRBD1. The CDR3 runs 15 residues. The ends lost 3 bases at V and 4 bases at J; junction bases unmatched: 8. Per germline, CDR1 SGDLS and CDR2 YYNGEE. DNA for the CDR3: TGTGCCAGCAGCGAGACAGGGGCCTTCTCCTATGGCTACACCTTC. Translation: CASSETGAFSYGYTF.

The J gene is TRBJ1-3, the V gene TRBV4-2; D is perhaps TRBD1 (5 bases). Germline V gives CDR1 LGHNA, CDR2 YNFKEQ. The CDR3 has 14 residues. Trimming took 4 bases from V and 0 from J, leaving 7 bases between them. In nucleotides, the CDR3 is TGTGCCAGCAGCCTTGACAGCTCTGGAAACACCATATATTTT. This sequence encodes CASSLDSSGNTIYF.

V gene TRBV2 combines with J gene TRBJ2-5, with TRBD2 as a possible D gene (5 bases). The CDR3 consists of 13 residues. Deletions cut 6 bases from V and 3 bases from J, with 11 bases between. Germline V CDR1 and CDR2: SNHLY, FYNNEI. CDR3 sequence reads: CASRTDFKETQYF. Written as DNA, the CDR3 is TGTGCCAGCAGGACGGACTTTAAAGAGACCCAGTACTTC.

This chain uses TRBV7-9 with TRBJ1-1; D may be TRBD1 (5 bases). Trimming took 3 bases from V and 4 from J, leaving 15 bases between them. Per the germline V gene, CDR1 is SEHNR and CDR2 is FQNEAQ (reference sequence). This CDR3 contains 15 residues. This CDR3 is CASSLAGLGSTEAFF. CDR3 nucleotide sequence: TGTGCCAGCAGCTTGGCGGGACTCGGGTCCACTGAAGCTTTCTTT.

The CDR3 region has the DNA TGTGCCAGCAGACGACTAGCTGCGAACACCGGGGAGCTGTTTTTT. Protein sequence: CASRRLAANTGELFF. The chain uses TRBV6-5 and TRBJ2-2, with 7 bases fitting TRBD2. With V trimmed by 6 bases and J by 0 bases, 4 bases remained unmatched. Germline V gene sequence: CDR1 MNHEY, CDR2 SVGAGI. The CDR3 contains 15 residues.

The rearrangement uses TRBV9 and TRBJ2-7; 11 bases are a match to TRBD2. This CDR3 spans 16 amino acids. Germline V gene lookup returns CDR1 SGDLS and CDR2 YYNGEE. V dropped 3 bases and J dropped 4; count of bases not matched to a gene: 9. The CDR3 bases are TGTGCCAGCAGCGGAGGGATACTAGCGGGGGAGTACGAGCAGTACTTC. Translation gives CASSGGILAGEYEQYF.

The genes are TRBV7-6 and TRBJ2-7; a possible D gene is TRBD1 (6 bases). There are 13 residues in the CDR3. Between the trimmed V and J ends, which lost 4 bases and 2 bases, there was a span of 9 bases. CDR1 SGHVS and CDR2 FNYEAQ come from the germline V gene. Here the CDR3 reads CASSYGQPYEQYF. CDR3 in DNA: TGTGCCAGCAGCTACGGACAGCCCTACGAGCAGTACTTC.

The gene calls are TRBV5-1 and TRBJ2-6, with TRBD2 as a possible D gene (6 bases). Germline CDR1 and CDR2: SGHRS and YFSETQ. V was trimmed by 4 bases and J by 2 bases, leaving 13 bases between them. There are 16 residues in the CDR3. Here the CDR3 reads CASSHGSGAGANVLTF. CDR3 nucleotides: TGCGCCAGCAGCCACGGGTCGGGGGCTGGGGCCAACGTCCTGACTTTC.

This clone was seen just once. The rearrangement joins TRBV5-1 to TRBJ2-4, with TRBD2 identical over 13 bases. The J segment lost 5 bases and the V segment lost 4 bases, leaving 6 bases of the junction unmatched. Looked up from germline, CDR1 is SGHRS and CDR2 is YFSETQ. This CDR3 contains 16 residues. Here the CDR3 reads CASSPPTSGGENIQYF. The CDR3 region has the DNA TGCGCCAGCAGCCCCCCTACTAGCGGGGGGGAAAACATTCAGTACTTC.

The chain carries TRBV18 and TRBJ2-3; 9 bases map to TRBD1. The germline V gene encodes CDR1 KGHSH and CDR2 LQKENI. With 9 bases clipped from V and 6 bases from J, the junction kept 10 bases outside the gene matches. CDR3 length equals 14 residues. CDR3 protein: CASWTGASQDTQYF. CDR3 DNA: TGTGCCAGTTGGACAGGGGCATCACAGGATACGCAGTATTTT. The variable domain in full, with the rest retrieved from reference TRBV18 and TRBJ2-3, is NAGVMQNPRHLVRRRGQEARLRCSPMKGHSHVYWYRQLPEEGLKFMVYLQKENIIDESGMPKERFSAEFPKEGPSILRIQQVVRGDSAAYFCASWTGASQDTQYFGPGTRLTVL.

The genes are TRBV6-6 and TRBJ1-1, with D uncertain. Germline assignment: CDR1 MNHNY and CDR2 SVGAGI (reference sequence). CDR3 size: 13 residues. The ends were cut back, 0 bases at V and 11 bases at J, with 13 bases in the middle. The CDR3 sequence: CASSYSGRESAFF. CDR3 coding DNA: TGTGCCAGCAGTTACTCTGGTCGGGAATCGGCTTTCTTT.

A single count supports this clone. V and J are TRBV5-4 and TRBJ2-7, with 9 bases identical to TRBD1. The CDR3 covers 14 residues. The J segment lost 4 bases and the V segment lost 0 bases, leaving 2 bases of the junction unmatched. The germline gives CDR1 SGHNT, CDR2 YYREEE (reference sequence). The CDR3 spells CASSLDRGLYEQYF. CDR3 coding DNA: TGTGCCAGCAGCTTGGACAGGGGGCTGTACGAGCAGTACTTC. Together with reference TRBV5-4 and TRBJ2-7, the CDR3 gives the full variable domain: ETGVTQSPTHLIKTRGQQVTLRCSSQSGHNTVSWYQQALGQGPQFIFQYYREEENGRGNFPPRFSGLQFPNYSSELNVNALELDDSALYLCASSLDRGLYEQYFGPGTRLTVT.

The J gene is TRBJ1-2, the V gene TRBV14, with D possibly being TRBD1 (6 bases). The CDR3 has 14 amino acids. Germline CDR1 SGHDN, CDR2 FVKESK. With 1 base removed from V and 4 bases from J, the gap between germline ends came to 10 bases. CDR3 DNA sequence: TGTGCCAGCAGCCAAGGAACAGGGTTCTATGGCTACACCTTC. The encoded protein is CASSQGTGFYGYTF.

This chain links TRBV2 with TRBJ2-7; 8 nucleotides match TRBD2. Germline CDR1 and CDR2: SNHLY and FYNNEI. Trimming at V came to 5 bases and at J to 3 bases, leaving 6 bases not matched to a gene. This CDR3 contains 14 residues. The CDR3 DNA sequence: TGTGCCAGCAGTTATAGCGGGATAAACTACGAGCAGTACTTC. Protein sequence: CASSYSGINYEQYF.

Here the CDR3 reads CASSASSTGELFF. As DNA, the CDR3 is TGTGCCAGCAGCGCCTCCAGCACCGGGGAGCTGTTTTTT. The chain carries TRBV9 and TRBJ2-2; D is unresolved. Germline values: CDR1 SGDLS, CDR2 YYNGEE. V was clipped by 3 bases and J by 4 bases, with 7 bases between them. This CDR3 is built from 13 residues.

With regard to this clone: The sample carries other DNA sequences with the same CDR3. The chain combines TRBV19 with TRBJ2-5, with TRBD2 as a possible D gene (5 bases). This CDR3 is 11 amino acids long. The germline V and J ends were trimmed by 4 bases and 5 bases, with 5 bases remaining between them. CDR1 and CDR2 from the germline V gene are LNHDA and SQIVND (reference sequence). For the CDR3, the DNA is TGTGCCAGTAGTAGAGGGGAGACCCAGTACTTC. Amino acids: CASSRGETQYF.

The chain recombines TRBV4-1 with TRBJ2-5; 7 bases fit TRBD2. Trimming at V came to 0 bases and at J to 3 bases, leaving 7 bases not matched to a gene. The germline V gene has CDR1 MGHRA and CDR2 YSYEKL. This CDR3 has 16 amino acids. The CDR3 here is CASSQDRAGVEETQYF. The CDR3 DNA follows: TGCGCCAGCAGCCAAGATAGGGCGGGAGTGGAAGAGACCCAGTACTTC.